The rows below give T cell receptor beta chains drawn from one sample of a study of OX40 agonist ivuxolimab in advanced cancers. Assay: immunoSEQ multiplex PCR; the TCRdb copy retains only in-frame clones and omits some. This table has 100,000 or so clones, about 93% appearing once. This sample comprised CD4+ or CD8+ T cells sorted from blood, obtained in a trial of the OX40 agonist ivuxolimab. These receptors were collected from an adult with an advanced solid tumor such as melanoma, head and neck, liver or kidney cancer. Both conserved end residues are part of each CDR3. D genes are given only for firm matches. A clone size is listed for some rows: how often the clone was seen (once, few, many), or a class if it is expanded.

d_gene: TRBD2
len: 17
abundance: -
j_gene: TRBJ2-7
v_gene: TRBV5-1
CDR3nt: TGCGCCAGCAGCTTGGTGGGTACTAGCGGGATAGTTGACGAGCAGTACTTC
CDR3aa: CASSLVGTSGIVDEQYF

d_gene: -
len: 14
abundance: -
j_gene: TRBJ2-7
v_gene: TRBV7-2
CDR3nt: TGTGCCAGCAGCTTAAACCCTAGGAACTACGAGCAGTACTTC
CDR3aa: CASSLNPRNYEQYF

d_gene: -
len: 13
abundance: -
j_gene: TRBJ2-5
v_gene: TRBV29-1
CDR3nt: TGCAGCGTGAGGCCGGACCCGCAGTTAGCCCAGTACTTC
CDR3aa: CSVRPDPQLAQYF

d_gene: TRBD1
len: 14
abundance: -
j_gene: TRBJ2-1
v_gene: TRBV19
CDR3nt: TGTGCCAGTACCACCGGGACAGGGTACTTTGAGCAGTTCTTC
CDR3aa: CASTTGTGYFEQFF

d_gene: -
len: 15
abundance: -
j_gene: TRBJ2-6
v_gene: TRBV9
CDR3nt: TGTGCCAGCAGCGCCGTTTTCTCTGGGGCCAACGTCCTGACTTTC
CDR3aa: CASSAVFSGANVLTF

d_gene: -
len: 16
abundance: -
j_gene: TRBJ2-2
v_gene: TRBV15
CDR3nt: TGTGCCACCAGCAGAGATCTCAGCGGCCACACCGGGGAGCTGTTTTTT
CDR3aa: CATSRDLSGHTGELFF

d_gene: -
len: 12
abundance: -
j_gene: TRBJ1-4
v_gene: TRBV7-9
CDR3nt: TGTGCCGGGGGGGGAGCTAATGAAAAACTGTTTTTT
CDR3aa: CAGGGANEKLFF

d_gene: -
len: 15
abundance: -
j_gene: TRBJ2-1
v_gene: TRBV6-5
CDR3nt: TGTGCCAGCAGCCGTGGACACACAGGGAGCAATGAGCAGTTCTTC
CDR3aa: CASSRGHTGSNEQFF

d_gene: TRBD2
len: 15
abundance: -
j_gene: TRBJ2-7
v_gene: TRBV18
CDR3nt: TGTGCCAGCTCACCGACTAGCGGAATACAATACGAGCAGTACTTC
CDR3aa: CASSPTSGIQYEQYF

d_gene: -
len: 15
abundance: -
j_gene: TRBJ2-1
v_gene: TRBV28
CDR3nt: TGTGCCAGCAGTTTTCGGCAGTCGAGGGGTAATGAGCAGTTCTTC
CDR3aa: CASSFRQSRGNEQFF

d_gene: TRBD2
len: 14
abundance: -
j_gene: TRBJ2-3
v_gene: TRBV30
CDR3nt: TGTGCCTGGAGGCGGGGGGGTTTGGGAGATACGCAGTATTTT
CDR3aa: CAWRRGGLGDTQYF

d_gene: TRBD1
len: 17
abundance: -
j_gene: TRBJ2-7
v_gene: TRBV11-3
CDR3nt: TGTGCCAGCAGCTCGAGGAGGACCGGGACAGAAACCTACGAGCAGTACTTC
CDR3aa: CASSSRRTGTETYEQYF

d_gene: TRBD2
len: 15
abundance: -
j_gene: TRBJ2-7
v_gene: TRBV7-2
CDR3nt: TGTGCCAGCAGCTCCCTAGCGGGAGGTACCTACGAGCAGTACTTC
CDR3aa: CASSSLAGGTYEQYF

d_gene: TRBD2
len: 15
abundance: -
j_gene: TRBJ2-7
v_gene: TRBV7-2
CDR3nt: TGTGCCAGCAGCTCGAGACTAGCGGGAGTATCCGAGCAGTACTTC
CDR3aa: CASSSRLAGVSEQYF

d_gene: -
len: 14
abundance: -
j_gene: TRBJ1-2
v_gene: TRBV27
CDR3nt: TGTGCCAGCAGTTTATTTGGGGGGCGACGTGGCTACACCTTC
CDR3aa: CASSLFGGRRGYTF

d_gene: -
len: 18
abundance: -
j_gene: TRBJ2-2
v_gene: TRBV4-1
CDR3nt: TGCGCCAGCAGCCAAGAGAGATTAGGATCGCGAAACACCGGGGAGCTGTTTTTT
CDR3aa: CASSQERLGSRNTGELFF

d_gene: -
len: 15
abundance: -
j_gene: TRBJ1-1
v_gene: TRBV7-2
CDR3nt: TGTGCCAGCAGCTTAGCTGAGGGCTGGAACACTGAAGCTTTCTTT
CDR3aa: CASSLAEGWNTEAFF

d_gene: TRBD1
len: 14
abundance: -
j_gene: TRBJ1-5
v_gene: TRBV28
CDR3nt: TGTGCCAGCAGTCCCTACAGGGGGCCTCAGCCCCAGCATTTT
CDR3aa: CASSPYRGPQPQHF

d_gene: TRBD2
len: 16
abundance: -
j_gene: TRBJ2-5
v_gene: TRBV5-1
CDR3nt: TGCGCCAGCAAGGATACGGCGGGAGGTCCCCAAGAGACCCAGTACTTC
CDR3aa: CASKDTAGGPQETQYF

d_gene: -
len: 14
abundance: few
j_gene: TRBJ2-7
v_gene: TRBV5-1
CDR3nt: TGCGCCAGCAGCTTGTCGCCAGACGCGTACGAGCAGTACTTC
CDR3aa: CASSLSPDAYEQYF

d_gene: -
len: 16
abundance: -
j_gene: TRBJ2-7
v_gene: TRBV5-4
CDR3nt: TGTGCCAGCAGCTTGGATGGGAGACAGCCCTCCTACGAGCAGTACTTC
CDR3aa: CASSLDGRQPSYEQYF

d_gene: -
len: 15
abundance: -
j_gene: TRBJ2-2
v_gene: TRBV11-2
CDR3nt: TGTGCCAGCAGCTTAGATGGGGCGGACACCGGGGAGCTGTTTTTT
CDR3aa: CASSLDGADTGELFF

d_gene: -
len: 16
abundance: -
j_gene: TRBJ2-7
v_gene: TRBV5-6
CDR3nt: TGTGCCAGCAGCGGGCTTCGGTCAGGGTTATCCCACGAGCAGTACTTC
CDR3aa: CASSGLRSGLSHEQYF

d_gene: -
len: 14
abundance: once
j_gene: TRBJ1-3
v_gene: TRBV5-1
CDR3nt: TGCGCCAGCAGCCTCCGCACTCCTGGAAACACCATATATTTT
CDR3aa: CASSLRTPGNTIYF

d_gene: TRBD2
len: 18
abundance: -
j_gene: TRBJ2-1
v_gene: TRBV4-2
CDR3nt: TGTGCCAGCAGCCAAGTAGGGATACTAGCGGGAGGCGGGAATGAGCAGTTCTTC
CDR3aa: CASSQVGILAGGGNEQFF

d_gene: TRBD1
len: 16
abundance: -
j_gene: TRBJ2-3
v_gene: TRBV6-5
CDR3nt: TGTGCCAGCAGTTATTCCGGGACAGGCAAAGCAGATACGCAGTATTTT
CDR3aa: CASSYSGTGKADTQYF

d_gene: TRBD1
len: 18
abundance: -
j_gene: TRBJ2-6
v_gene: TRBV4-2
CDR3nt: TGTGCCAGCAGCCAACAGACAGGGGGGATTCCTGGGGCCAACGTCCTGACTTTC
CDR3aa: CASSQQTGGIPGANVLTF

d_gene: TRBD1
len: 17
abundance: -
j_gene: TRBJ2-7
v_gene: TRBV7-3
CDR3nt: TGTGCCAGCAGCCAAGGACAGGTCTTAAGCGTTATGAACGAGCAGTACTTC
CDR3aa: CASSQGQVLSVMNEQYF

d_gene: -
len: 13
abundance: -
j_gene: TRBJ1-1
v_gene: TRBV2
CDR3nt: TGTGCCAGCAGTTTTACTGCTAACACTGAAGCTTTCTTT
CDR3aa: CASSFTANTEAFF

d_gene: -
len: 15
abundance: -
j_gene: TRBJ1-3
v_gene: TRBV6-1
CDR3nt: TGTGCCAGCATTATGGGGCGCTCCTCTGGAAACACCATATATTTT
CDR3aa: CASIMGRSSGNTIYF

d_gene: -
len: 16
abundance: -
j_gene: TRBJ2-7
v_gene: TRBV5-8
CDR3nt: TGTGCCAGCAGCCGGACGGGGGAAGGGGGCTCCTACGAGCAGTACTTC
CDR3aa: CASSRTGEGGSYEQYF

d_gene: -
len: 14
abundance: -
j_gene: TRBJ2-5
v_gene: TRBV9
CDR3nt: TGTGCCAGCAGCGTAGGGGCAGAGCAAGAGACCCAGTACTTC
CDR3aa: CASSVGAEQETQYF

d_gene: -
len: 14
abundance: -
j_gene: TRBJ1-1
v_gene: TRBV5-4
CDR3nt: TGTGCCAGCAGCTCGCCCGCAGTGAACACTGAAGCTTTCTTT
CDR3aa: CASSSPAVNTEAFF

d_gene: -
len: 17
abundance: once
j_gene: TRBJ2-6
v_gene: TRBV6-1
CDR3nt: TGTGCCAGCAGTGACAGGGGTTATAGCTCTGGGGCCAACGTCCTGACTTTC
CDR3aa: CASSDRGYSSGANVLTF

d_gene: -
len: 14
abundance: -
j_gene: TRBJ2-7
v_gene: TRBV7-7
CDR3nt: TGTGCTAGCAGCCCAGGTCAGGGGACCCACGAGCAGTACTTC
CDR3aa: CASSPGQGTHEQYF

d_gene: TRBD1
len: 15
abundance: -
j_gene: TRBJ1-1
v_gene: TRBV5-1
CDR3nt: TGCGCCAGCAGCTTTACAGGGGTCGGGGACACTGAAGCTTTCTTT
CDR3aa: CASSFTGVGDTEAFF

d_gene: TRBD2
len: 15
abundance: -
j_gene: TRBJ2-5
v_gene: TRBV7-6
CDR3nt: TGTGCCAGCAGCTCAAGCGGGGGGTGGCAAGAGACCCAGTACTTC
CDR3aa: CASSSSGGWQETQYF

d_gene: -
len: 13
abundance: -
j_gene: TRBJ1-5
v_gene: TRBV6-1
CDR3nt: TGTGCCAGCAGTAATGGACAGAATCAGCCCCAGCATTTT
CDR3aa: CASSNGQNQPQHF

d_gene: -
len: 15
abundance: once
j_gene: TRBJ2-3
v_gene: TRBV19
CDR3nt: TGTGCCAGTAGTCCCGGGACCTTACGCACAGATACGCAGTATTTT
CDR3aa: CASSPGTLRTDTQYF

d_gene: TRBD2
len: 16
abundance: -
j_gene: TRBJ2-3
v_gene: TRBV5-6
CDR3nt: TGTGCCAGCAGCTTGATTAGCGGGTTAAACACAGATACGCAGTATTTT
CDR3aa: CASSLISGLNTDTQYF

d_gene: -
len: 13
abundance: -
j_gene: TRBJ2-5
v_gene: TRBV7-8
CDR3nt: TGTGCCAGCAGCTTCCAGTACCAAGAGACCCAGTACTTC
CDR3aa: CASSFQYQETQYF

d_gene: -
len: 14
abundance: -
j_gene: TRBJ1-5
v_gene: TRBV9
CDR3nt: TGTGCCAGCAGCCCGCAGGGAACGAATCAGCCCCAGCATTTT
CDR3aa: CASSPQGTNQPQHF

d_gene: -
len: 17
abundance: -
j_gene: TRBJ1-1
v_gene: TRBV21-1
CDR3nt: TGTGCCAGCAGCAAAAGAGCGGGAAAGGGCGAGAACACTGAAGCTTTCTTT
CDR3aa: CASSKRAGKGENTEAFF

d_gene: -
len: 15
abundance: -
j_gene: TRBJ1-3
v_gene: TRBV10-3
CDR3nt: TGTGCCATCATGTGGGACTCAAGCTCTGGAAACACCATATATTTT
CDR3aa: CAIMWDSSSGNTIYF

d_gene: TRBD2
len: 14
abundance: -
j_gene: TRBJ2-1
v_gene: TRBV19
CDR3nt: TGTGCCAGTTCTAGCGGGAGTTCTTGGAATGAGCAGTTCTTC
CDR3aa: CASSSGSSWNEQFF

d_gene: TRBD1
len: 14
abundance: -
j_gene: TRBJ2-3
v_gene: TRBV7-3
CDR3nt: TGTGCCAGCAGCCGGACAGGGGGCACAGATACGCAGTATTTT
CDR3aa: CASSRTGGTDTQYF

d_gene: -
len: 14
abundance: -
j_gene: TRBJ2-7
v_gene: TRBV2
CDR3nt: TGTGCCAGCAGGACGGGTAGCGCGTCCTACGAGCAGTACTTC
CDR3aa: CASRTGSASYEQYF

d_gene: TRBD2
len: 17
abundance: -
j_gene: TRBJ2-1
v_gene: TRBV7-8
CDR3nt: TGTGCCAGCAGCTCCCCCCGTGCGGGAGGTACTTACAATGAGCAGTTCTTC
CDR3aa: CASSSPRAGGTYNEQFF

d_gene: -
len: 14
abundance: -
j_gene: TRBJ1-2
v_gene: TRBV28
CDR3nt: TGTGCCAGCAGTTCCACCGCGGGAGGTCATGGCTACACCTTC
CDR3aa: CASSSTAGGHGYTF

d_gene: -
len: 12
abundance: -
j_gene: TRBJ1-2
v_gene: TRBV18
CDR3nt: TGTGCCAGCTCAGGGCCTAACTATGGCTACACCTTC
CDR3aa: CASSGPNYGYTF

d_gene: -
len: 11
abundance: -
j_gene: TRBJ1-1
v_gene: TRBV6-6
CDR3nt: TGTGCCAGCATGGTGAACACTGAAGCTTTCTTT
CDR3aa: CASMVNTEAFF

d_gene: -
len: 15
abundance: -
j_gene: TRBJ2-7
v_gene: TRBV18
CDR3nt: TGTGCCAGCTCACCAGGAACTAGTCTACGTTACGAGCAGTACTTC
CDR3aa: CASSPGTSLRYEQYF

d_gene: TRBD2
len: 15
abundance: -
j_gene: TRBJ2-1
v_gene: TRBV11-3
CDR3nt: TGTGCCAGCAGCCCCGGACTAGCGGGGAACAATGAGCAGTTCTTC
CDR3aa: CASSPGLAGNNEQFF

d_gene: TRBD1
len: 14
abundance: -
j_gene: TRBJ1-2
v_gene: TRBV6-5
CDR3nt: TGTGCCAGCAGTGTAGACAGGGGGGACTATGGCTACACCTTC
CDR3aa: CASSVDRGDYGYTF

d_gene: -
len: 15
abundance: -
j_gene: TRBJ2-7
v_gene: TRBV5-1
CDR3nt: TGCGCCAGCAGCAGCGGGACATTAGATCCCTACGAGCAGTACTTC
CDR3aa: CASSSGTLDPYEQYF

d_gene: -
len: 17
abundance: -
j_gene: TRBJ2-2
v_gene: TRBV10-3
CDR3nt: TGTGCCATCAGTGTTAGGTTCTCCACTCGGGACACCGGGGAGCTGTTTTTT
CDR3aa: CAISVRFSTRDTGELFF

d_gene: TRBD2
len: 15
abundance: once
j_gene: TRBJ2-2
v_gene: TRBV7-9
CDR3nt: TGTGCCAGCAGCACCAGCGGGAGGAACACCGGGGAGCTGTTTTTT
CDR3aa: CASSTSGRNTGELFF

d_gene: -
len: 15
abundance: -
j_gene: TRBJ1-1
v_gene: TRBV11-3
CDR3nt: TGTGCCAGCAGCTTATCACTGACGGTGAACACTGAAGCTTTCTTT
CDR3aa: CASSLSLTVNTEAFF

d_gene: TRBD2
len: 16
abundance: -
j_gene: TRBJ2-1
v_gene: TRBV5-4
CDR3nt: TGTGCCAGCAGCGACCTACTAGCGGGGGACTACAATGAGCAGTTCTTC
CDR3aa: CASSDLLAGDYNEQFF